Each of the 8 T cell receptor beta chains below was sequenced from the same sample in a study of T cells in Graves' hyperthyroidism and ophthalmopathy. Amplified regions were TCR beta CDR3 sequences from RNA transcripts. TCR CDR3 underwent first-round RT-PCR with the HTBI primer set. TCRdb processed the multiplex PCR reads anew with MiXCR; each CDR3 protein has one entry. The sample has fewer than 650,000 distinct CDR3 sequences; approximately 15% are singletons. Sequenced sample: blood. Receptors were obtained from a woman in her 30s with Graves' hyperthyroidism that later progressed to Graves' ophthalmopathy.

The chain is built from TRBV20-1 and TRBJ2-1; D gene ambiguous. V lost 4 bases, J lost 4 bases, and 5 bases lay in between. The CDR3 spans 11 residues. The germline V gene encodes CDR1 DFQATT and CDR2 SNEGSKA (reference sequence). The CDR3 sequence: CSAKLYNEQFF. The CDR3 DNA sequence: TGCAGTGCTAAGTTGTACAATGAGCAGTTCTTC.

This clonotype appeared a few times. This chain uses TRBV20-1 with TRBJ2-7; 9 nucleotides match TRBD2. V shed 0 bases, J shed 3 bases, and the junction held 6 bases outside the gene matches. This CDR3 is 15 amino acids long. Germline loops: CDR1 DFQATT, CDR2 SNEGSKA (reference sequence). The CDR3 nucleotides are TGCAGTGCTAGAGAGTTGAGTAGCGGGAGCTACGAGCAGTACTTC. This translates into CSARELSSGSYEQYF.

This clonotype has at least ten counts. The rearrangement joins TRBV10-3 to TRBJ1-5; 7 nucleotides agree with TRBD1. Germline lookup yields CDR1 ENHRY and CDR2 SYGVKD. The ends lost 6 bases at V and 5 bases at J; junction bases unmatched: 10. The CDR3 loop spans 15 amino acids. The CDR3, as DNA: TGTGCCATCAGCAATACACAGGGGTCCGATCAGCCCCAGCATTTT. Residues: CAISNTQGSDQPQHF.

This clonotype has ten or more counts. V is TRBV27 and J is TRBJ2-2; a weak D match, TRBD2 (5 bases). Germline-derived CDR1 and CDR2 are MNHEY and SMNVEV (reference sequence). V was trimmed by 6 bases and J by 3 bases, leaving 14 bases between them. CDR3 length: 15 amino acids. The CDR3 loop is CASSLGDWDTGELFF. CDR3 bases: TGTGCCAGCAGCCTGGGAGACTGGGACACCGGGGAGCTGTTTTTT.

The count of this clonotype is one. This sequence joins TRBV14 and TRBJ2-1; a weak D match, TRBD2 (6 bases). The CDR3 loop spans 19 amino acids. V lost 0 bases and J lost 3, with 21 bases in between. Germline loops: CDR1 SGHDN, CDR2 FVKESK. The CDR3 DNA sequence: TGTGCCAGCAGCCAAGATAAGTCGGGAGTCACCTTTTTCTACAATGAGCAGTTCTTC. The encoded protein is CASSQDKSGVTFFYNEQFF.

In this sample, this clonotype turned up many times. V gene TRBV5-8 combines with J gene TRBJ1-5; the match to TRBD1 covers 10 bases. Germline V gene sequence: CDR1 SGHTS, CDR2 YDEGEE. The CDR3 covers 16 residues. With V trimmed by 4 bases and J by 3 bases, 7 bases remained unmatched. The chain's CDR3 is CASSKRDRGINQPQHF. CDR3 nucleotide sequence: TGTGCCAGCAGCAAGCGGGACAGGGGAATCAATCAGCCCCAGCATTTT. The variable domain in full, with the rest retrieved from reference TRBV5-8 and TRBJ1-5, is EAGVTQSPTHLIKTRGQQATLRCSPISGHTSVYWYQQALGLGLQFLLWYDEGEERNRGNFPPRFSGRQFPNYSSELNVNALELEDSALYLCASSKRDRGINQPQHFGDGTRLSIL.

This clonotype was observed at least ten times. The V call is TRBV20-1, the J call TRBJ2-2, with 12 bases fitting TRBD2. This CDR3 is 18 amino acids long. CDR1 and CDR2 (germline): DFQATT, SNEGSKA (reference sequence). Losses at the gene ends were 6 bases for V and 5 bases for J; bases not matched to a gene: 16. The CDR3 here is CSALTLPDGLAGTGELFF. The DNA of the CDR3 is TGCAGTGCCCTAACCCTTCCAGACGGACTAGCGGGAACCGGGGAGCTGTTTTTT.

The V and J genes are TRBV18 and TRBJ2-7; 10 nucleotides line up with TRBD2. CDR1 and CDR2 from the germline V gene are KGHSH and LQKENI. V lost 6 bases to trimming and J lost 6 bases; unmatched junction nucleotides: 14. This CDR3 has 16 residues. CDR3 sequence reads: CASSQASSGSSGEQYF. The DNA of the CDR3 is TGTGCCAGCTCCCAGGCCTCTAGCGGGAGCTCCGGCGAGCAGTACTTC.